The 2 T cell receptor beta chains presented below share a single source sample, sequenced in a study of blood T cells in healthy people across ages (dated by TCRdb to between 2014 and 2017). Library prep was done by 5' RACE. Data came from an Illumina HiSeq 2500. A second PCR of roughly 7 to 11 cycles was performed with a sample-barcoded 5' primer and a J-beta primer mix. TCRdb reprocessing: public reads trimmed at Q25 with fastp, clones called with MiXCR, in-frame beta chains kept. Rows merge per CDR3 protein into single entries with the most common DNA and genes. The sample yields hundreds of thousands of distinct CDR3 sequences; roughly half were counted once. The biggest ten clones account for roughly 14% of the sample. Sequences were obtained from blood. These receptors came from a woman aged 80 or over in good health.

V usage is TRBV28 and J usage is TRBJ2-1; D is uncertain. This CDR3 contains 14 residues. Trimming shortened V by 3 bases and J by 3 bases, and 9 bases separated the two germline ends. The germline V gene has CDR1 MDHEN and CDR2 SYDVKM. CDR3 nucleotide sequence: TGTGCCAGCAGTTTGTCCCGGAACTACAATGAGCAGTTCTTC. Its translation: CASSLSRNYNEQFF.

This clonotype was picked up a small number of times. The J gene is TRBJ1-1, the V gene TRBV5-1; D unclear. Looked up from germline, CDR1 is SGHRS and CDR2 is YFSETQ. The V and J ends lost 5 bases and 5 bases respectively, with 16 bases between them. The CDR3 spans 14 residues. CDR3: CASRPGPRGTEAFF. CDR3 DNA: TGCGCCAGCAGACCTGGCCCCCGAGGGACTGAAGCTTTCTTT.